This T cell receptor beta chain was identified during a study of blood T cell repertoires in COVID-19. Study-level information: The cDNA or gDNA used as material had been derived from T cells, B-cell-depleted T cells, or PBMCs.

Original analysis: For nucleated cells, counts were estimated from reference gene primer amplification. Clones were read by immunoSEQ multiplex PCR, and TCRdb kept only the in-frame ones, dropping some. That table supplies the V and J calls and clone size; D and trimming were determined from the DNA. Here the sample spans roughly 30,000 clones, around 89% being singletons. The CDR3 runs 16 residues. The germline V gene has CDR1 SGHKS and CDR2 YYEKEE (reference sequence). Trimming pared 4 bases from V and 6 bases from J, leaving 23 bases between. The chain is built from TRBV5-5 and TRBJ2-7, with a weak D call TRBD2 (6 bases). The receptor comes from a human donor in a cohort sampled during active COVID-19. Sequencing used peripheral blood. In DNA form, the CDR3 reads TGTGCCAGCAGCCCTACTGACTATGGGGGGACCGGCGAGCAGTACTTC. Translating gives CASSPTDYGGTGEQYF.